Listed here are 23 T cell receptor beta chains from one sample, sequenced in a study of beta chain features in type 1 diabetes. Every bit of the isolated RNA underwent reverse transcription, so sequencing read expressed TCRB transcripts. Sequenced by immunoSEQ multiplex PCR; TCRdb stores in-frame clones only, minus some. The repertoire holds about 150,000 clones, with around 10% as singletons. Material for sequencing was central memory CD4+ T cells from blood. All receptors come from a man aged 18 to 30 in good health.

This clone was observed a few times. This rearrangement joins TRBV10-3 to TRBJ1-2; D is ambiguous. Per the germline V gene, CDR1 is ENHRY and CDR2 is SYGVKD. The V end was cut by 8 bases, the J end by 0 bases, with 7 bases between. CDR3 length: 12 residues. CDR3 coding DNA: TGTGCCATCGCAAATGCTAACTATGGCTACACCTTC. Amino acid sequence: CAIANANYGYTF.

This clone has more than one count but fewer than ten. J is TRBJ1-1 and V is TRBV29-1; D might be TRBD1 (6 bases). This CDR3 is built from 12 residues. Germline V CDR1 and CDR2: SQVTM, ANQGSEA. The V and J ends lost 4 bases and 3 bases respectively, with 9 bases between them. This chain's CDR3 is CSVAQGDTEAFF. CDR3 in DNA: TGCAGCGTTGCACAGGGTGACACTGAAGCTTTCTTT. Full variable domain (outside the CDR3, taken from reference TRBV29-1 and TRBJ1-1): SAVISQKPSRDICQRGTSLTIQCQVDSQVTMMFWYRQQPGQSLTLIATANQGSEATYESGFVIDKFPISRPNLTFSTLTVSNMSPEDSSIYLCSVAQGDTEAFFGQGTRLTVV.

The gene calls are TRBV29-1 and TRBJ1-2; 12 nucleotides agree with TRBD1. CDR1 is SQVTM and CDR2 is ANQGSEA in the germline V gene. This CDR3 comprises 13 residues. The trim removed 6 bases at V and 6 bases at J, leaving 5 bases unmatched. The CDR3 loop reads CSVRDRGRNGYTF. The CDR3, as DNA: TGCAGCGTCCGGGACAGGGGGCGGAATGGCTACACCTTC. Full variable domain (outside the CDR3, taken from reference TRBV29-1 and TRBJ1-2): SAVISQKPSRDICQRGTSLTIQCQVDSQVTMMFWYRQQPGQSLTLIATANQGSEATYESGFVIDKFPISRPNLTFSTLTVSNMSPEDSSIYLCSVRDRGRNGYTFGSGTRLTVV.

Written as DNA, the CDR3 is TGTGCCAAGGGACGGTGTACGTTCCAGCAGTACTTC. Protein sequence: CAKGRCTFQQYF. V gene TRBV9 combines with J gene TRBJ2-7; D possibly uses TRBD1 or TRBD2 (5 bases each). The germline V gene has CDR1 SGDLS and CDR2 YYNGEE. The CDR3 is 12 amino acids. Trimming took 9 bases from V and 8 from J, leaving 18 bases between them.

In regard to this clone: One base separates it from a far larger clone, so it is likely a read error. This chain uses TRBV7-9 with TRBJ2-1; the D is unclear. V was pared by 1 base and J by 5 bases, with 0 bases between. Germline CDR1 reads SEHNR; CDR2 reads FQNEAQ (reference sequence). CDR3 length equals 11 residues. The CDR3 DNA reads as TGTGCCAGCAGCTTAGACAATGAGCAGTTCTTC. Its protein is CASSLDNEQFF. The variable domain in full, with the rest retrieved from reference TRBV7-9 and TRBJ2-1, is DTGVSQNPRHKITKRGQNVTFRCDPISEHNRLYWYRQTLGQGPEFLTYFQNEAQLEKSRLLSDRFSAERPKGSFSTLEIQRTEQGDSAMYLCASSLDNEQFFGPGTRLTVL.

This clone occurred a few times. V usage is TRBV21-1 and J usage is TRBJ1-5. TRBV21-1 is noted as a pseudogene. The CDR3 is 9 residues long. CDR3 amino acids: CASLMPQHF. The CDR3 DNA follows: TGTGCCAGTTTAATGCCCCAGCATTTT.

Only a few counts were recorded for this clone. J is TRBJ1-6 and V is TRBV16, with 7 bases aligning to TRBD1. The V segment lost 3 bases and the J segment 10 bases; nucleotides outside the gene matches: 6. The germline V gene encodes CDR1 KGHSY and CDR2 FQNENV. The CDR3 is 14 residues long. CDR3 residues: CASSQRQGDSPLHF. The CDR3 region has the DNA TGTGCCAGCAGCCAGAGACAGGGTGACTCACCCCTCCACTTT.

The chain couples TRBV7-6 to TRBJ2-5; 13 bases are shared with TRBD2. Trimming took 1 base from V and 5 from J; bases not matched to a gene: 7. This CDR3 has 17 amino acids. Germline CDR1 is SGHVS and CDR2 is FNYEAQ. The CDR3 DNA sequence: TGTGCCAGCAGCTTAGGGAGGACTAGCGGGAGATTCGAGACCCAGTACTTC. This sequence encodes CASSLGRTSGRFETQYF.

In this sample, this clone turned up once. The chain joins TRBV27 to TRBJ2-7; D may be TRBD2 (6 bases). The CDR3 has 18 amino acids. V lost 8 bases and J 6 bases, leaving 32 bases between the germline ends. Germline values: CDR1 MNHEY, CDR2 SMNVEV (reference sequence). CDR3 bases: TGTGCCAGCGGGGCCCGGGAGCGGGCAGATCGGATAAGCTCCGAGCAGTACTTC. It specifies CASGARERADRISSEQYF.

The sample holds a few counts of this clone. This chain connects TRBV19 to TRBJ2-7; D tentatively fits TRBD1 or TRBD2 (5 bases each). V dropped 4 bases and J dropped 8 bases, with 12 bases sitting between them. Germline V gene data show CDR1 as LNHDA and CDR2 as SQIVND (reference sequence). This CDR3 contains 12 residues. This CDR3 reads CASSNGRGQQYF. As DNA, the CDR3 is TGTGCCAGTAGTAACGGACGGGGCCAGCAGTACTTC.

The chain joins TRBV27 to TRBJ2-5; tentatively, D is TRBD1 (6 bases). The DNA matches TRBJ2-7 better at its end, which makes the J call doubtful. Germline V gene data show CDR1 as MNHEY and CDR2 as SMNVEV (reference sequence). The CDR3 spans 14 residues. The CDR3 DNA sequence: TGTGCCAGCAGTTTAACAGGGTACGGCTACGAGCAGTACTTC. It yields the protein CASSLTGYGYEQYF.

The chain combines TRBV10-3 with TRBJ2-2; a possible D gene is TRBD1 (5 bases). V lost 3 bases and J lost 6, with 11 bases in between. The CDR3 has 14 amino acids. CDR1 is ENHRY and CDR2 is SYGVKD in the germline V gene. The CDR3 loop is CAISEGQGSGELFF. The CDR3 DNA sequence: TGTGCCATCAGTGAAGGACAAGGGTCCGGGGAGCTGTTTTTT.

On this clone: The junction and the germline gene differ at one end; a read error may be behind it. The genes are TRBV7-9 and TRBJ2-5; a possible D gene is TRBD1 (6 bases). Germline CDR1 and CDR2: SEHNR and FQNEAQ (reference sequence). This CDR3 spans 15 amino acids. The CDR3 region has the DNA TGCGCCAGCAGCCCCCAGACAGGATTGGGGGAGACCCAGTACTTC. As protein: CASSPQTGLGETQYF.

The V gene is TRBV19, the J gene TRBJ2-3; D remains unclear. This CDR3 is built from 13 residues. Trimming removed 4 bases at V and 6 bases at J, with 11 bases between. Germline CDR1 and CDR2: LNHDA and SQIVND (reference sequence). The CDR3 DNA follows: TGTGCCAGTAGTACCCTCGCCGGCGATACGCAGTATTTT. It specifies CASSTLAGDTQYF. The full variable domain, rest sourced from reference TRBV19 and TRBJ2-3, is DGGITQSPKYLFRKEGQNVTLSCEQNLNHDAMYWYRQDPGQGLRLIYYSQIVNDFQKGDIAEGYSVSREKKESFPLTVTSAQKNPTAFYLCASSTLAGDTQYFGPGTRLTVL.

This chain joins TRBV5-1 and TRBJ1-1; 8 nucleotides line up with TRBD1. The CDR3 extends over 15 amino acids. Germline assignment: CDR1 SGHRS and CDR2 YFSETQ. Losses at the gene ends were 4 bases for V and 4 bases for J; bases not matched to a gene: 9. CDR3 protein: CASSIRTGRGTEAFF. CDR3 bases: TGCGCCAGCAGCATACGGACAGGGAGGGGCACTGAAGCTTTCTTT.

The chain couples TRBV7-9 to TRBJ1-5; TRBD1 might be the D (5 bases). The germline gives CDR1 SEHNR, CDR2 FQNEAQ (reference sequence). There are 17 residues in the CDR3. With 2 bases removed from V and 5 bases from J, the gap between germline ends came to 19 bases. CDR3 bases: TGTGCCAGCAGCTTACCCATATTGGACAAAGAACATCAGCCCCAGCATTTT. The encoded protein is CASSLPILDKEHQPQHF.

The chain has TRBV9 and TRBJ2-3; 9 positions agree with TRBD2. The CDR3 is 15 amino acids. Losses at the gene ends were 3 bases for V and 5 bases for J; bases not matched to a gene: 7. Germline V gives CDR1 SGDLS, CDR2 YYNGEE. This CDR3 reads CASSDIAGAGDTQYF. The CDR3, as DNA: TGTGCCAGCAGCGACATAGCGGGGGCCGGAGATACGCAGTATTTT.

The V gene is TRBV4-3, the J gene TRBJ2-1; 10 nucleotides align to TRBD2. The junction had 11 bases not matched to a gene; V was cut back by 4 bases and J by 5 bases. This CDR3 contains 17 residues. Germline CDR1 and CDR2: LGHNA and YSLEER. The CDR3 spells CASSPTPLAGGNNEQFF. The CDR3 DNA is TGCGCCAGCAGCCCTACCCCCTTAGCGGGGGGTAACAATGAGCAGTTCTTC.

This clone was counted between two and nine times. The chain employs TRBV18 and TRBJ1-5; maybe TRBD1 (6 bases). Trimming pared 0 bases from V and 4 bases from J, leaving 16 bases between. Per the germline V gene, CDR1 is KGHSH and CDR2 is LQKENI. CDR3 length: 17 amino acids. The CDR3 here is CASSPPGGLRGNQPQHF. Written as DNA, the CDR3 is TGTGCCAGCTCACCACCGGGGGGGCTAAGGGGAAATCAGCCCCAGCATTTT.

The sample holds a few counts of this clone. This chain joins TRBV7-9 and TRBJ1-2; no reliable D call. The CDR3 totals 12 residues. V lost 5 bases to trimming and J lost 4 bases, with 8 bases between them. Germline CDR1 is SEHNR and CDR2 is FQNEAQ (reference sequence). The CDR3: CASSPGPYGYTF. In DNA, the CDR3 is TGTGCCAGCAGCCCCGGACCCTATGGCTACACCTTC.

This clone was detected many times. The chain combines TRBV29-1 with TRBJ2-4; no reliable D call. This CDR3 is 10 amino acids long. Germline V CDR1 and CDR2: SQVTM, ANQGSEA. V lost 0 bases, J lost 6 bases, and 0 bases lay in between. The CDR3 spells CSVEENIQYF. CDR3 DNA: TGCAGCGTTGAAGAAAACATTCAGTACTTC.

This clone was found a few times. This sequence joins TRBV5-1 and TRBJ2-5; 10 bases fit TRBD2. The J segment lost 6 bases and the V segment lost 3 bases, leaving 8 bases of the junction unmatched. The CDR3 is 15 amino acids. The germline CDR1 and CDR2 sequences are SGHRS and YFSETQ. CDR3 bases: TGCGCCAGCAGCTCACTAGCGGGGAACGTAAAGACCCAGTACTTC. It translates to CASSSLAGNVKTQYF. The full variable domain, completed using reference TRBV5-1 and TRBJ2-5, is KAGVTQTPRYLIKTRGQQVTLSCSPISGHRSVSWYQQTPGQGLQFLFEYFSETQRNKGNFPGRFSGRQFSNSRSEMNVSTLELGDSALYLCASSSLAGNVKTQYFGPGTRLLVL.

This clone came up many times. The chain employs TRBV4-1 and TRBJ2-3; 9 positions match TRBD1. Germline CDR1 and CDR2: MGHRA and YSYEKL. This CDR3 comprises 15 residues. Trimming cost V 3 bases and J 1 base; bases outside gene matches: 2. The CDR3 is CASSQGQGGTDTQYF. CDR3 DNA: TGCGCCAGCAGCCAGGGACAGGGTGGCACAGATACGCAGTATTTT.